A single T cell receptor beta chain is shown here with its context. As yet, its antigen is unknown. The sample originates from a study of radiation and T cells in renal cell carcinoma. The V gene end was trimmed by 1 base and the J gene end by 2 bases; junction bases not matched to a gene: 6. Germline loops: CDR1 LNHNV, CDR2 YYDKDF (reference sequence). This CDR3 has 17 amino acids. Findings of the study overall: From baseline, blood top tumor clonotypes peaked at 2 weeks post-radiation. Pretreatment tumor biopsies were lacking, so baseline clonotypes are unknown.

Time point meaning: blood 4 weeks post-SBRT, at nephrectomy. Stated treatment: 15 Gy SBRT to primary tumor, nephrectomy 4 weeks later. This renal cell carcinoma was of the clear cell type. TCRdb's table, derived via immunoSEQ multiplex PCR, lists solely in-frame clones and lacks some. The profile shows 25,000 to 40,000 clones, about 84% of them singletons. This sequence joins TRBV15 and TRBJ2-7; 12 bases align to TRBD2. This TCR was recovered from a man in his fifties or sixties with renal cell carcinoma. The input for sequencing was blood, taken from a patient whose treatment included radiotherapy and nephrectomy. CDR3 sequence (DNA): TGTGCCACCAGCAGAGTCCCCACTAGCGGGGGGCCCTACGAGCAGTACTTC. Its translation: CATSRVPTSGGPYEQYF.